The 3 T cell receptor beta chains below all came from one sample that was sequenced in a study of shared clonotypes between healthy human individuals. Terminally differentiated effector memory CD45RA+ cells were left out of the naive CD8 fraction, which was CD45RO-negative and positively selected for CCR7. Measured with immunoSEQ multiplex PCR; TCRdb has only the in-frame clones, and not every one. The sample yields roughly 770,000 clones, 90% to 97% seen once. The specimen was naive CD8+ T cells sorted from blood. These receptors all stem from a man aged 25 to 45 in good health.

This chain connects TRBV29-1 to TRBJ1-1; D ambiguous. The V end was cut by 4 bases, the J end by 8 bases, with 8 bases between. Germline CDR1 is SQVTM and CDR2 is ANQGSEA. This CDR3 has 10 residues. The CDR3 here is CSVVTGEAFF. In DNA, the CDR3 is TGCAGCGTTGTAACTGGGGAAGCTTTCTTT.

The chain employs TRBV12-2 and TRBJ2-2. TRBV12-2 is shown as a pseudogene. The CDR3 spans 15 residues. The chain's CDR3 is CASRLGRRVTGELFF. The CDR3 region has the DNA TGTGCAAGTCGCTTAGGACGCCGCGTCACCGGGGAGCTGTTTTTT.

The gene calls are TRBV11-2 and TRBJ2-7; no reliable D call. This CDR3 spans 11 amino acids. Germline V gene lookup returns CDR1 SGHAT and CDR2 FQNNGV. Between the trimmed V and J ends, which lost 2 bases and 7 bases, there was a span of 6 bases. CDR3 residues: CASSLMSEQYF. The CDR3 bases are TGTGCCAGCAGCTTAATGAGTGAGCAGTACTTC.